This is a list of T cell receptor beta chains from one sample in a study of cytomegalovirus exposure and HLA in healthy donors. Profiled with immunoSEQ multiplex PCR; TCRdb holds only in-frame clones, not every one. The sample includes about 150,000 clones, about four fifths of them seen just once. Material for sequencing was PBMCs. Source of these receptors: a man aged 50-60 years in good health and CMV-seropositive. CDR3s include the opening cysteine and the closing phenylalanine or tryptophan. D genes are given only for firm matches. Where a row states a size, it is once, few, many or the class of an expanded clone; other rows omit it.

>TRBV11-2|-|-|TRBJ2-1
TGTGCCAGCAGCAGCTTGGAGGGTCCTTACAATGAGCAGTTCTTC
CASSSLEGPYNEQFF
>TRBV28|-|-|TRBJ2-1
TGTGCCAGCAGTTTTGCGTCAGCGGAGGGCAATGAGCAGTTCTTC
CASSFASAEGNEQFF
>TRBV5-1|-|-|TRBJ1-1
TGCGCCAGCAGCTCCGACCCCAGGGTCGCGAACACTGAAGCTTTCTTT
CASSSDPRVANTEAFF
>TRBV28|-|-|TRBJ1-4
TGTGCCAGCAGTTCGCAGGGCAAAAAGGTGGGAAAACTGTTTTTT
CASSSQGKKVGKLFF
>TRBV5-1|-|-|TRBJ2-7
TGCGCCAGCAGCTTGCTGTCCGAGCAGTACTTC
CASSLLSEQYF
>TRBV6-5|few|TRBD1|TRBJ2-7
TGTGCCAGCAGTTACTCTTTTGGACAGGGTTACGAGCAGTACTTC
CASSYSFGQGYEQYF
>TRBV7-8|-|TRBD2|TRBJ2-3
TGTGCCAGCAGCCCTAGGACTAGCGGGAGTACAGATACGCAGTATTTT
CASSPRTSGSTDTQYF
>TRBV2|-|-|TRBJ2-2
TGTGCCAGCACCCCGCGAAACACCGGGGAGCTGTTTTTT
CASTPRNTGELFF
>TRBV6-5|-|-|TRBJ2-3
TGTGCCAGCAGTGTCAGACCGGCGCAGGCAGATACGCAGTATTTT
CASSVRPAQADTQYF
>TRBV7-3|-|TRBD1|TRBJ2-7
TGTGCCAGCAGCACCGACAGGGCCGGGGAGCAGTACTTC
CASSTDRAGEQYF
>TRBV21-1|-|-|TRBJ2-1
TGTGCCATTCCTCATGAGCAGTTCTTC
CAIPHEQFF
>TRBV7-3|-|TRBD2|TRBJ2-5
TGTGCCAGCAGCTTGGGACTAGCGGGAGTGGAGACCCAGTACTTC
CASSLGLAGVETQYF
>TRBV18|-|TRBD2|TRBJ2-2
TGTGCCAGCTTGATAGCGGGAGATTCCACCGGGGAGCTGTTTTTT
CASLIAGDSTGELFF
>TRBV2|few|TRBD1|TRBJ2-7
TGTGCCAGCGGGACAGGGACCTACGAGCAGTACTTC
CASGTGTYEQYF
>TRBV5-1|-|TRBD1|TRBJ1-6
TGCGCCAGCAGCGAGGGGACAGGTTCACCCCTCCACTTT
CASSEGTGSPLHF
>TRBV11-1|-|-|TRBJ2-5
TGTGCCAGCAGCTTACAGCGAGGGCGACAAGAGACCCAGTACTTC
CASSLQRGRQETQYF
>TRBV6-4|-|-|TRBJ2-2
TGTGCCAGCAGTGCAACAGAAACCGGGGAGCTGTTTTTT
CASSATETGELFF
>TRBV11-3|few|-|TRBJ2-7
TGTGCCAGCAGCTTAGATCCAGATGCAGGCGAGCAGTACTTC
CASSLDPDAGEQYF
>TRBV5-1|once|-|TRBJ1-1
TGCGCCAGCAGCCTACCCCGACAGACAATGGACACTGAAGCTTTCTTT
CASSLPRQTMDTEAFF
>TRBV6-1|-|-|TRBJ2-7
TGTGCCAGCAGTACCTCGGGAGAGCAGTACTTC
CASSTSGEQYF
>TRBV6-6|-|-|TRBJ1-5
TGTGCCAGCAGAGAGGGGGGGGGCTATAGCAATCAGCCCCAGCATTTT
CASREGGGYSNQPQHF
>TRBV6-1|-|TRBD1|TRBJ2-4
TGTGCCAGCAGTGGAGGGACAGACACGAAAAACATTCAGTACTTC
CASSGGTDTKNIQYF
>TRBV13|-|-|TRBJ2-5
TGTGCCAGCAGCCTCTCCCGGGGAGAGCAGTACTTC
CASSLSRGEQYF
>TRBV4-2|-|TRBD2|TRBJ2-5
TGTGCCAGCAGCCACCCGGGACTAGCGGACGGGGAGACCCAGTACTTC
CASSHPGLADGETQYF
>TRBV27|-|TRBD2|TRBJ2-2
TGTGCCAGCAGTTCCGGGACTAGCGGGACTTCCGGGGAGCTGTTTTTT
CASSSGTSGTSGELFF
>TRBV11-2|-|-|TRBJ2-7
TGTGCCAGCAGCTTTCGACGGGGCTACGAGCAGTACTTC
CASSFRRGYEQYF
>TRBV6-5|-|-|TRBJ1-4
TGTGCCAGTAAACAGGGCACTAATGAAAAACTGTTTTTT
CASKQGTNEKLFF
>TRBV5-1|-|TRBD2|TRBJ2-1
TGCGCCAGCAGCCTCCCGAAGACTAGCGGGGACTACAATGAGCAGTTCTTC
CASSLPKTSGDYNEQFF
>TRBV5-6|-|TRBD2|TRBJ2-3
TGTGCCAGCAGCTTGGAGAGGCTAGCGGGGCAACTGAGTACGCAGTATTTT
CASSLERLAGQLSTQYF
>TRBV9|-|TRBD2|TRBJ2-1
TGTGCCAGCAGCGTAGGGGAGGGGCGATACAATGAGCAGTTCTTC
CASSVGEGRYNEQFF
>TRBV10-3|-|-|TRBJ2-5
TGTGCCATCAGTGAACCCGGCGGGGCCCAGGAGACCCAGTACTTC
CAISEPGGAQETQYF
>TRBV5-1|once|TRBD1|TRBJ2-5
TGCGCCAGCAGCACGGGACAGGGCCAAGAGACCCAGTACTTC
CASSTGQGQETQYF
>TRBV10-3|-|-|TRBJ1-2
TGTGCCATCAGTGAACCGGGCAGGGAATTCTATGGCTACACCTTC
CAISEPGREFYGYTF
>TRBV5-4|-|-|TRBJ2-5
TGTGCCAGCAGCTTTTTTATACTCGGTCGAAGCGGGACCCAGTACTTC
CASSFFILGRSGTQYF
>TRBV29-1|once|-|TRBJ2-1
TGCAGCGTTGAAAGGTTTCAGGCTGCCTACAATGAGCAGTTCTTC
CSVERFQAAYNEQFF
>TRBV11-2|-|-|TRBJ2-3
TGTGCCAGCAGCTTAAATCCCCTTAGAGGTAGCACAGATACGCAGTATTTT
CASSLNPLRGSTDTQYF
>TRBV6-6|-|-|TRBJ1-5
TGTGCCAGCAGGATGGAGGGGAGCCAGCCCCAGCATTTT
CASRMEGSQPQHF
>TRBV10-3|few|-|TRBJ2-3
TGTGCCATCAGTGGCTCGTCAAGGGGGAAGTTTGATACGCAGTATTTT
CAISGSSRGKFDTQYF
>TRBV19|-|TRBD2|TRBJ2-5
TGTGCCAGTAGTATGGCGGGGGTGTTTACCCAGTACTTC
CASSMAGVFTQYF
>TRBV4-2|few|-|TRBJ2-4
TGTGCCAGCAGCCCCCACGGGACAATTGCCAAAAACATTCAGTACTTC
CASSPHGTIAKNIQYF
>TRBV28|-|-|TRBJ1-4
TGTGCCAGCATCAGAACAGGGACAACTAATGAAAAACTGTTTTTT
CASIRTGTTNEKLFF
>TRBV19|-|TRBD1|TRBJ1-5
TGTGCCAGTAGTATAGTGGGGACAGGGGCAAATCAGCCCCAGCATTTT
CASSIVGTGANQPQHF
>TRBV27|-|TRBD1|TRBJ1-3
TGTGCCAGCAGCCGGACAGGGAGCTCTGGAAACACCATATATTTT
CASSRTGSSGNTIYF
>TRBV9|-|TRBD2|TRBJ2-1
TGTGCCAGCAGCGTAGGACTAGCGGGGTACAATGAGCAGTTCTTC
CASSVGLAGYNEQFF
>TRBV4-1|-|TRBD2|TRBJ2-2
TGCGCCAGCAGCCAAGATCCGGGTAGCGGGCACTACACCGGGGAGCTGTTTTTT
CASSQDPGSGHYTGELFF
>TRBV10-3|-|TRBD1|TRBJ2-6
TGTGCCATCAGTGCCCGACAGGGGGCCAGCTCTGGGGCCAACGTCCTGACTTTC
CAISARQGASSGANVLTF
>TRBV28|-|TRBD2|TRBJ2-7
TGTGCCAGCAGGTTGACTAGCGGGAGCTCCTACGAGCAGTACTTC
CASRLTSGSSYEQYF
>TRBV5-8|-|-|TRBJ2-4
TGTGCCAGCAGCTGGGGAGAGGGCATATACATTCAGTACTTC
CASSWGEGIYIQYF
>TRBV6-1|-|-|TRBJ1-1
TGTGCCAGCAGTGCCCGAGGGGGGGGCCGCACTGAAGCTTTCTTT
CASSARGGGRTEAFF
>TRBV5-1|-|TRBD2|TRBJ2-1
TGCGCCAGCAGTCAGTTAGCGGGACGGTACAATGAGCAGTTCTTC
CASSQLAGRYNEQFF
>TRBV7-6|-|-|TRBJ2-3
TGTGCCAGCAGCTTAGCTTACGGGGGTCGCACAGATACGCAGTATTTT
CASSLAYGGRTDTQYF
>TRBV7-3|-|TRBD1|TRBJ2-1
TGTGCCAGCAGCTTAATCCCGGGACAGGGGGTTGAGCAGTTCTTC
CASSLIPGQGVEQFF